The 19 T cell receptor beta chains below come from one sample, sequenced in a study of blood T cell repertoires in COVID-19. Generated by immunoSEQ multiplex PCR, the TCRdb table keeps only in-frame clones and is missing some. The sample has tens of thousands of clones; 80% to 90% are singletons. The sample comprised peripheral blood. These receptors all stem from a woman older than 75 with active COVID-19.

The rearrangement uses TRBV5-8 and TRBJ1-3; unclear D gene. Trimming shortened V by 0 bases and J by 4 bases, and 17 bases separated the two germline ends. CDR1 SGHTS and CDR2 YDEGEE come from the germline V gene. This CDR3 spans 17 amino acids. CDR3 sequence reads: CASSLEWANFGGNTIYF. The CDR3 nucleotides read TGTGCCAGCAGCTTGGAATGGGCGAACTTTGGGGGAAACACCATATATTTT.

Only a few counts were recorded for this clone. This rearrangement joins TRBV18 to TRBJ2-7, with 15 bases aligning to TRBD2. The CDR3 spans 20 residues. CDR1 KGHSH and CDR2 LQKENI come from the germline V gene. Unmatched junction bases numbered 15, after V lost 4 bases and J lost 2 bases. Here the CDR3 reads CASSRPLRTSGRAVTYEQYF. The CDR3 DNA follows: TGTGCCAGCTCACGACCCCTGAGGACTAGCGGGAGGGCCGTGACCTACGAGCAGTACTTC.

CDR3 amino acids: CASSQGLAAYTDTQYF. Written as DNA, the CDR3 is TGTGCCAGCAGTCAGGGACTAGCGGCGTACACAGATACGCAGTATTTT. The chain is built from TRBV27 and TRBJ2-3; 11 bases map to TRBD2. Germline V gene sequence: CDR1 MNHEY, CDR2 SMNVEV (reference sequence). The CDR3 is made up of 16 amino acids. The V segment lost 5 bases and the J segment 2 bases; nucleotides outside the gene matches: 6.

This clone occurred a few times. The chain combines TRBV27 with TRBJ2-7; TRBD1 aligns across 7 bases. CDR1 and CDR2 (germline): MNHEY, SMNVEV (reference sequence). CDR3 size: 15 residues. J lost 2 bases, V lost 6 bases, and 10 bases had no gene match. CDR3 DNA sequence: TGTGCCAGCAGCCGAACTATGACAGGGACCTACGAGCAGTACTTC. The encoded protein is CASSRTMTGTYEQYF.

V gene TRBV7-2 combines with J gene TRBJ2-7; no clear D gene. V dropped 1 base and J dropped 3 bases, with 10 bases sitting between them. Looked up from germline, CDR1 is SGHTA and CDR2 is FQGNSA. The CDR3 contains 14 residues. CDR3: CASSLVLLGYEQYF. DNA for the CDR3: TGTGCCAGCAGCTTAGTCCTCCTCGGCTACGAGCAGTACTTC.

This chain uses TRBV4-2 with TRBJ1-4, with D possibly being TRBD1 (5 bases). The CDR3 length is 15 residues. V lost 1 base and J 3 bases, leaving 9 bases between the germline ends. In germline, CDR1 is LGHNA, CDR2 YNFKEQ. The CDR3 bases are TGTGCCAGCAGCCAAGCGGGGGGGGCTAATGAAAAACTGTTTTTT. Its protein is CASSQAGGANEKLFF.

The chain carries TRBV7-7 and TRBJ2-1, with a possible D match to TRBD1 (5 bases). In germline, CDR1 is SSHAT, CDR2 FNYEAQ (reference sequence). Trimming left V 5 bases short and J 0 bases short, with 11 bases between. The CDR3 is 15 residues long. CDR3 region: CASSPDTVSYNEQFF. The CDR3 nucleotides are TGTGCCAGCAGCCCGGACACGGTCTCCTACAATGAGCAGTTCTTC.

The sample holds one count of this clone. The rearrangement links TRBV21-1 to TRBJ2-1; TRBD2 was called by the table and not checked on the DNA. TRBV21-1 is classified as a pseudogene. CDR3 length equals 17 residues. The CDR3, as DNA: TGTGCCAGCAGCAAAGCGCCTGGACTAGCGGTGCACAATGAGCAGTTCTTC. Encoded protein: CASSKAPGLAVHNEQFF.

The chain employs TRBV19 and TRBJ2-7; 11 positions agree with TRBD1. The germline V gene encodes CDR1 LNHDA and CDR2 SQIVND (reference sequence). J lost 4 bases, V lost 9 bases, and 17 bases had no gene match. This CDR3 spans 17 amino acids. CDR3 sequence reads: CARLYRDRGSLSYEQYF. The CDR3 DNA reads TGTGCCAGACTTTACCGGGACAGGGGGTCTCTCTCTTACGAGCAGTACTTC.

The V gene is TRBV7-9, the J gene TRBJ2-1; D is undetermined. V gave up 8 bases and J gave up 5 bases, with 10 bases separating them. The CDR3 totals 12 residues. Germline V gives CDR1 SEHNR, CDR2 FQNEAQ (reference sequence). DNA of the CDR3: TGTGCCAGCCACCAGGTCCACAATGAGCAGTTCTTC. Amino acid sequence: CASHQVHNEQFF.

V is TRBV6-1 and J is TRBJ2-3; D gene unclear. This CDR3 region has 11 residues. Germline V lookup: CDR1 MNHNS, CDR2 SASEGT. V lost 7 bases to trimming and J lost 6 bases, with 8 bases between them. The chain's CDR3 is CASMLEDTQYF. The CDR3 DNA is TGTGCCAGCATGCTAGAGGATACGCAGTATTTT.

This clone was found once. The rearrangement links TRBV7-2 to TRBJ1-1, with 7 bases lining up with TRBD1. Per germline, CDR1 SGHTA and CDR2 FQGNSA. The CDR3 is 14 residues long. The V and J ends lost 6 bases and 2 bases, in that order; junction bases with no gene match: 6. This CDR3 reads CASRPGQPNTEAFF. CDR3 coding DNA: TGTGCCAGCAGACCGGGACAGCCCAACACTGAAGCTTTCTTT.

The J gene is TRBJ2-7, the V gene TRBV6-6, with 7 bases aligning to TRBD2. Trimming at V came to 2 bases and at J to 2 bases, leaving 3 bases not matched to a gene. Germline V CDR1 and CDR2: MNHNY, SVGAGI (reference sequence). This CDR3 contains 14 residues. The CDR3 sequence: CASSYRGVPYEQYF. The CDR3 bases are TGTGCCAGCAGTTACCGGGGGGTACCCTACGAGCAGTACTTC.

This clone has a handful of counts. This CDR3 is also generated by other DNA sequences in the sample. The V gene is TRBV18, the J gene TRBJ1-5; 8 bases line up with TRBD1. V lost 3 bases and J lost 6; bases outside the gene matches: 4. Germline values: CDR1 KGHSH, CDR2 LQKENI. The CDR3 is 14 residues long. This chain's CDR3 is CASSPTGAVQPQHF. The DNA of the CDR3 is TGTGCCAGCTCACCGACAGGGGCTGTTCAGCCCCAGCATTTT. The full variable domain, with the rest looked up from reference TRBV18 and TRBJ1-5, is NAGVMQNPRHLVRRRGQEARLRCSPMKGHSHVYWYRQLPEEGLKFMVYLQKENIIDESGMPKERFSAEFPKEGPSILRIQQVVRGDSAAYFCASSPTGAVQPQHFGDGTRLSIL.

V is TRBV30 and J is TRBJ1-1, with TRBD1 matching 7 bases. V trimming: 2 bases; J trimming: 10 bases; junction bases outside the gene matches: 10. Germline CDR1 GTSNPN, CDR2 SVGIG (reference sequence). The CDR3 totals 13 residues. The CDR3: CAWSIRGSSPAFF. For the CDR3, the DNA is TGTGCCTGGAGTATCAGGGGGTCCTCCCCAGCTTTCTTT.

A few counts support this clone. The rearrangement uses TRBV6-5 and TRBJ1-5; D not certain. Looked up from germline, CDR1 is MNHEY and CDR2 is SVGAGI. There are 14 residues in the CDR3. V was pared by 10 bases and J by 3 bases, with 16 bases between. CDR3 region: CATHSGMNNQPQHF. Here the CDR3 DNA reads TGTGCCACCCATTCGGGGATGAACAATCAGCCCCAGCATTTT.

The CDR3 spells CASSEVPASGIITDTQYF. CDR3 bases: TGTGCCAGCAGTGAAGTCCCCGCTAGCGGGATTATCACAGATACGCAGTATTTT. This chain uses TRBV2 with TRBJ2-3; 9 bases map to TRBD2. This CDR3 is built from 18 residues. The ends lost 1 base at V and 2 bases at J; junction bases unmatched: 10. CDR1 and CDR2 (germline): SNHLY, FYNNEI.

CDR3 amino acids: CASSPVGGGGWEAFF. The CDR3 DNA follows: TGTGCCAGCAGTCCCGTTGGGGGAGGGGGATGGGAAGCTTTCTTT. The chain combines TRBV6-5 with TRBJ1-1, with D maybe TRBD1 (6 bases). Germline CDR1 is MNHEY and CDR2 is SVGAGI. CDR3 size: 15 residues. V was clipped by 5 bases and J by 8 bases, with 21 bases between them.

This clone showed up just a few times. The V gene is TRBV5-4, the J gene TRBJ1-1, with 8 bases aligning to TRBD1. The CDR3 has 17 amino acids. Trimming removed 1 base from V and 1 base from J; junction bases left unmatched: 9. Germline CDR1 reads SGHNT; CDR2 reads YYREEE (reference sequence). The CDR3 spells CASSLITGGRRNTEAFF. DNA of the CDR3: TGTGCCAGCAGCTTGATTACAGGGGGGCGGAGGAACACTGAAGCTTTCTTT.